This TCR beta chain was obtained from a study of T-cell memory formation after mild COVID-19. Study outcomes and limitations: Pre-infection memory harbored some responding clones, suggesting cross-reactive memory joined.

TCRdb reprocessed the 5' RACE reads with MiXCR, giving one entry per CDR3 protein. The sample holds under 450,000 distinct CDR3 sequences; about 22% are singletons and the top ten take around 14%. This clonotype was picked up one time. Its target is unknown. CDR1 SEHNR and CDR2 FQNEAQ come from the germline V gene (reference sequence). The CDR3 loop spans 14 amino acids. Germline trimming cut 4 bases from V and 10 bases from J; bases unmatched to any gene: 7. The origin of this receptor is an adult woman who had mild COVID-19 (a few samples of this study predate the infection). Cell type and time point are not known. This chain links TRBV7-9 with TRBJ2-2; TRBD1 matches at 9 bases. The sample was PBMCs or a T cell subset sorted from them (not recorded which). The CDR3 sequence is CASSSPGTGKELFF. Here the CDR3 DNA reads TGTGCCAGCAGCTCCCCCGGGACAGGGAAGGAGCTGTTTTTT.